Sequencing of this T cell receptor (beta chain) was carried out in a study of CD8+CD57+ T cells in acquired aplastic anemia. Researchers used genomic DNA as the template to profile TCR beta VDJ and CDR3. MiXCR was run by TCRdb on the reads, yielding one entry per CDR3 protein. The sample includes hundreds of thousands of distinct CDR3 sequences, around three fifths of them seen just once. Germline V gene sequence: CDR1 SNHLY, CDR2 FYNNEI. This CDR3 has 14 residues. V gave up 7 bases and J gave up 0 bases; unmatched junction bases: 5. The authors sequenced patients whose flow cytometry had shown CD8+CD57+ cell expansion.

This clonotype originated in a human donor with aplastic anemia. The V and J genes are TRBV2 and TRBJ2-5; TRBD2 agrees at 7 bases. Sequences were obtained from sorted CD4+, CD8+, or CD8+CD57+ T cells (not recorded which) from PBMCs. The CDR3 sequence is CASTPGGNQETQYF. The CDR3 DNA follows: TGTGCCAGCACCCCCGGGGGGAACCAAGAGACCCAGTACTTC.